This TCR beta chain was identified in a study of blood T cells in healthy people across ages. The second PCR ran about 7 to 12 cycles with a sample-barcoded 5' primer and J-beta primers. TCRdb re-called the 5' RACE reads through MiXCR, storing one row per CDR3 protein. The sample yields just over 1 million distinct CDR3 sequences, over 35% seen once. Trimming left V 1 base short and J 1 base short, with 13 bases between. The CDR3 has 16 amino acids. The chain is built from TRBV12-3 or TRBV12-4 and TRBJ1-2; D is unclear. The sequenced sample consisted of blood. This clonotype was obtained from an older woman in good health. The CDR3: CASSLVSAAFNYGYTF. CDR3 bases: TGTGCCAGCAGTTTAGTTTCGGCAGCTTTTAACTATGGCTACACCTTC.